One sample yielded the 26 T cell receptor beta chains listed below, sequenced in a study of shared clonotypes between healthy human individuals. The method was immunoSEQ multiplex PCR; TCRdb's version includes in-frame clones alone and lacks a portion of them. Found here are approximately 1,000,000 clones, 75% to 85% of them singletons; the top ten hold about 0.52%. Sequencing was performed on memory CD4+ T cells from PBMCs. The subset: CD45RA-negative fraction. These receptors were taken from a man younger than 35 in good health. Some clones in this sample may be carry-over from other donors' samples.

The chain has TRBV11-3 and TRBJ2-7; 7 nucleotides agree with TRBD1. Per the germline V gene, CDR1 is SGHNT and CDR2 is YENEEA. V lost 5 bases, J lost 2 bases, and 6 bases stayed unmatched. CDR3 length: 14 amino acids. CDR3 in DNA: TGTGCCAGCAGCAGGACAGGTGATACCTACGAGCAGTACTTC. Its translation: CASSRTGDTYEQYF.

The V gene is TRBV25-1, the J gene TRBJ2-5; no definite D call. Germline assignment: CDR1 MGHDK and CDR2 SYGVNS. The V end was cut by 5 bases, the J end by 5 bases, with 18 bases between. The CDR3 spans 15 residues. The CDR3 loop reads CASSPSGPPGETQYF. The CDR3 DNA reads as TGTGCCAGCAGTCCTTCCGGACCACCTGGGGAGACCCAGTACTTC.

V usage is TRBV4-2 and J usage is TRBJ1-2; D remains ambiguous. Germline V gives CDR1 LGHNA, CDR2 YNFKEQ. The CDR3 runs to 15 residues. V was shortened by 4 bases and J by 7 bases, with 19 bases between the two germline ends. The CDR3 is CASSPTPPQDGGYTF. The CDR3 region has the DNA TGTGCCAGCAGCCCGACCCCCCCGCAAGATGGTGGCTACACCTTC.

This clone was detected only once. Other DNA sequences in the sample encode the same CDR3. The CDR3 loop reads CASSTGGAYEQYF. Here the CDR3 DNA reads TGTGCCAGCAGTACGGGAGGCGCCTACGAGCAGTACTTC. The genes are TRBV28 and TRBJ2-7, with TRBD2 matching 7 bases. CDR1 MDHEN and CDR2 SYDVKM come from the germline V gene. Trimming at V came to 5 bases and at J to 2 bases, leaving 3 bases not matched to a gene. The CDR3 has 13 residues.

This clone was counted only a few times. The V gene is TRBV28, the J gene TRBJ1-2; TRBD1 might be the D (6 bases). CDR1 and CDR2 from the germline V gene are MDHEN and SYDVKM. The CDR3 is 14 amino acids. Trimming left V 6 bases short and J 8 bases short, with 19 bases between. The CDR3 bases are TGTGCCAGCAGCCACCGACAGGACCCGGAAGGCTACACCTTC. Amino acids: CASSHRQDPEGYTF.

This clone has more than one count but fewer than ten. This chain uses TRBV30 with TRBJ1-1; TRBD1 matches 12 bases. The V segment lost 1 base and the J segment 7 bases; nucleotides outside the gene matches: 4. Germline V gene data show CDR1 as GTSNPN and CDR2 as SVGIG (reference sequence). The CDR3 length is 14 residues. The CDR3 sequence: CAWSGDRGRIEAFF. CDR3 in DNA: TGTGCCTGGAGTGGGGACAGGGGGCGAATTGAAGCTTTCTTT.

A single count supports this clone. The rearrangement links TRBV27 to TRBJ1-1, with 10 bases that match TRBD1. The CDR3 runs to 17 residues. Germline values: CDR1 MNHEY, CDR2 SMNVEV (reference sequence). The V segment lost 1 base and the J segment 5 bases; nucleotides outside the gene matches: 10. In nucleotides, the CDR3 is TGTGCCAGCAGTTTATACGGGACAGGGGCTTTTGATACTGAAGCTTTCTTT. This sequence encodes CASSLYGTGAFDTEAFF.

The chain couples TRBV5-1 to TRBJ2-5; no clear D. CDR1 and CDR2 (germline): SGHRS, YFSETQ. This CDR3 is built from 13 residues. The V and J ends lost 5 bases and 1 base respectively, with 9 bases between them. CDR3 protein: CASSLAFQETQYF. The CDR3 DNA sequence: TGCGCCAGCAGTCTTGCATTCCAAGAGACCCAGTACTTC. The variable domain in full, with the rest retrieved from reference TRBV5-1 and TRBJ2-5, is KAGVTQTPRYLIKTRGQQVTLSCSPISGHRSVSWYQQTPGQGLQFLFEYFSETQRNKGNFPGRFSGRQFSNSRSEMNVSTLELGDSALYLCASSLAFQETQYFGPGTRLLVL.

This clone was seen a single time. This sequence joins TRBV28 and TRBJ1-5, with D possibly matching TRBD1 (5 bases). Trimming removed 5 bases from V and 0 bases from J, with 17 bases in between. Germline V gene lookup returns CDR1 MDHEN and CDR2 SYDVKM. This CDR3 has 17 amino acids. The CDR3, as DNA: TGTGCCAGCAGTCCCCTTAGGGGAGGGGATAGCAATCAGCCCCAGCATTTT. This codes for CASSPLRGGDSNQPQHF.

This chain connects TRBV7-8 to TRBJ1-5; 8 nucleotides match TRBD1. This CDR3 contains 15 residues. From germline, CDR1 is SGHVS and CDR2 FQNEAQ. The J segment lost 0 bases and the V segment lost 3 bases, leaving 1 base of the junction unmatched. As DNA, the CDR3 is TGTGCCAGCAGCTTCGGGACAGGTAGCAATCAGCCCCAGCATTTT. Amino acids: CASSFGTGSNQPQHF.

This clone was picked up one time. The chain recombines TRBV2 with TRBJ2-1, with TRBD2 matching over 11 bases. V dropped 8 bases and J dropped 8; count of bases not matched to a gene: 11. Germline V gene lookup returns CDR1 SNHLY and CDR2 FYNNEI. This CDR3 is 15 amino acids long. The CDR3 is CASRLESSGRYEQFF. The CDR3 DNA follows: TGTGCCAGCCGACTCGAATCTAGCGGGAGGTATGAGCAGTTCTTC.

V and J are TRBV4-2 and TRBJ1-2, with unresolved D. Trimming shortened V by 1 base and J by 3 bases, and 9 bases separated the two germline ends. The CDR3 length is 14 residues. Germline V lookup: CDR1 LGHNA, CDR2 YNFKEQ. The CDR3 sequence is CASSQVNRDYGYTF. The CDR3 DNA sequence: TGTGCCAGCAGCCAAGTTAACAGAGACTATGGCTACACCTTC.

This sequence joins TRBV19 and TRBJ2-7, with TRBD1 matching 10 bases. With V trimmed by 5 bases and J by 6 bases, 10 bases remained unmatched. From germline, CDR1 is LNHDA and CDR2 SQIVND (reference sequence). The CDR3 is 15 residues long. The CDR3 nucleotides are TGTGCCAGTAGTCCCTGGGACAGGGGAGATGGCGAGCAGTACTTC. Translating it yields CASSPWDRGDGEQYF.

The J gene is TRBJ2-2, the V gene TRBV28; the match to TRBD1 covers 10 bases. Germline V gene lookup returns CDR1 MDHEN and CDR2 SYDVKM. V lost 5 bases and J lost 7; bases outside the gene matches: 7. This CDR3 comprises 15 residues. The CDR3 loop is CASSPDRGRDGELFF. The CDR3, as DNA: TGTGCCAGCAGTCCCGACAGGGGGCGAGACGGGGAGCTGTTTTTT.

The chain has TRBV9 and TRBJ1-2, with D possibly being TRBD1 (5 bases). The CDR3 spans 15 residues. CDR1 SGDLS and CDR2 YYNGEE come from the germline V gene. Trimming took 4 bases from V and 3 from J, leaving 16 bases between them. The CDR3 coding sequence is TGTGCCAGCAGCACAGGTGGAGGGCAGGACTATGGCTACACCTTC. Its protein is CASSTGGGQDYGYTF.

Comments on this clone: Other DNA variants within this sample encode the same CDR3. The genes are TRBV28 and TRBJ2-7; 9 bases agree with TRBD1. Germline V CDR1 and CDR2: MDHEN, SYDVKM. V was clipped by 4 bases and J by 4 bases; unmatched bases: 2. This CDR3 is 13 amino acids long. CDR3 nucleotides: TGTGCCAGCAGTTCGGGACAGGGATACGAGCAGTACTTC. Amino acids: CASSSGQGYEQYF.

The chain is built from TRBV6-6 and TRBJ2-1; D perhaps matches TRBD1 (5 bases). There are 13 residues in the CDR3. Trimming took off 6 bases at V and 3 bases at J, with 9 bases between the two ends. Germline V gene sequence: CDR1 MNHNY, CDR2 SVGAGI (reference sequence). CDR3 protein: CASSLDSYNEQFF. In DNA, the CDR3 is TGTGCCAGCAGCCTCGACAGCTACAATGAGCAGTTCTTC.

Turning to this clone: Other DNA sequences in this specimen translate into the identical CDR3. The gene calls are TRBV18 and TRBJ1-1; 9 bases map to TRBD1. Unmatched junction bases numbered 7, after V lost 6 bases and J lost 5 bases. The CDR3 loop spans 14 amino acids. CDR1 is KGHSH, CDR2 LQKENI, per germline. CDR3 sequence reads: CASSPGQGNTEAFF. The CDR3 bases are TGTGCCAGCTCCCCGGGACAGGGTAATACTGAAGCTTTCTTT. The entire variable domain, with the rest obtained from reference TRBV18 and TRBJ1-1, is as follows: NAGVMQNPRHLVRRRGQEARLRCSPMKGHSHVYWYRQLPEEGLKFMVYLQKENIIDESGMPKERFSAEFPKEGPSILRIQQVVRGDSAAYFCASSPGQGNTEAFFGQGTRLTVV.

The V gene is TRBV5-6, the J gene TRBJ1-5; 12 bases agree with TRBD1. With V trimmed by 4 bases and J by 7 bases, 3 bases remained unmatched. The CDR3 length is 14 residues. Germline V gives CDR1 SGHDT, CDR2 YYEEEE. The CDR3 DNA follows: TGTGCCAGCAGCCGCGGGACAGGGGGCCAGCCCCAGCATTTT. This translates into CASSRGTGGQPQHF.

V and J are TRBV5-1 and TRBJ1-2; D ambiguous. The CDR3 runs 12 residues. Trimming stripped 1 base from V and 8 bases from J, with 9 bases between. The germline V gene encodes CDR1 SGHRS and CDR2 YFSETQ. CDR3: CASSLWGSGYTF. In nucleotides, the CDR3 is TGCGCCAGCAGCTTGTGGGGATCCGGCTACACCTTC.

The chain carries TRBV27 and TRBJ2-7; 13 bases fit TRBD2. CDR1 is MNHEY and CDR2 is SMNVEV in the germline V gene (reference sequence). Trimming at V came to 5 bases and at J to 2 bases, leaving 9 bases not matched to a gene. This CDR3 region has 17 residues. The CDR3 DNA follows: TGTGCCAGCAGTCGCCGACTAGCGGGAGGTACCGCCTACGAGCAGTACTTC. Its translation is CASSRRLAGGTAYEQYF.

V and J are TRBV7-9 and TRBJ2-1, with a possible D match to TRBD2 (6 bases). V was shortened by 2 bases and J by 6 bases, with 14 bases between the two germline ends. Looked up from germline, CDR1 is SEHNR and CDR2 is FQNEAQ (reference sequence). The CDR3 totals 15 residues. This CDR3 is CASSLSGAVFNEQFF. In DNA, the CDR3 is TGTGCCAGCAGCTTATCGGGAGCGGTTTTCAATGAGCAGTTCTTC.

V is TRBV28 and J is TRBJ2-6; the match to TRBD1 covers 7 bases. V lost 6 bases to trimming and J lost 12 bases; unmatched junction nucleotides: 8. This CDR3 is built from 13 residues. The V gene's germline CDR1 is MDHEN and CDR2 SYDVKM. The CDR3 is CASRTGQQIVLTF. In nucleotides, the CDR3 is TGTGCCAGCAGGACAGGGCAGCAGATCGTCCTGACTTTC.

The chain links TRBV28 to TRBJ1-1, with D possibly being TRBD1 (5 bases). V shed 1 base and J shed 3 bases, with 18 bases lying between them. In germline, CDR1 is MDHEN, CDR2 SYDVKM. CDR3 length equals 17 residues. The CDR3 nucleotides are TGTGCCAGCAGTTTATACAGGCTGGATGGGGCTTACACTGAAGCTTTCTTT. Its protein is CASSLYRLDGAYTEAFF.

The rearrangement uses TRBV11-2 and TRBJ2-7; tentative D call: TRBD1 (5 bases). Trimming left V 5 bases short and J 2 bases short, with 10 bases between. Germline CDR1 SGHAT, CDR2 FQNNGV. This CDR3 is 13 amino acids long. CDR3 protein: CASSRGLAYEQYF. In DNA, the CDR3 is TGTGCCAGCAGCAGGGGCTTGGCCTACGAGCAGTACTTC.

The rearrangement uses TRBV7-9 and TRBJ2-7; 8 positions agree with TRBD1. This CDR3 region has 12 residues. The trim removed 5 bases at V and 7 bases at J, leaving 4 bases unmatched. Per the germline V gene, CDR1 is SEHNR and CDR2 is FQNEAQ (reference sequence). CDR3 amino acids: CASSPQGGEQYF. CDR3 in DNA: TGTGCCAGCAGCCCACAGGGGGGAGAGCAGTACTTC.